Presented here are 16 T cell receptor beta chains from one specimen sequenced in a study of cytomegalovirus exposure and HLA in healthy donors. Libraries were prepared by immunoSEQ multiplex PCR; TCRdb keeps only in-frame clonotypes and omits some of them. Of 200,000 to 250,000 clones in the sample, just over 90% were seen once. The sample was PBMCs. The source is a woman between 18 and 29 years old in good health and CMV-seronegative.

CDR3 loop: CASSPSLAGVGETQYF. CDR3 bases: TGTGCCAGCTCACCTTCACTAGCGGGAGTGGGAGAGACCCAGTACTTC. This chain uses TRBV18 with TRBJ2-5; TRBD2 aligns across 11 bases. From germline, CDR1 is KGHSH and CDR2 LQKENI. V was pared by 3 bases and J by 4 bases, with 7 bases of the junction left unmatched. The CDR3 runs 16 residues. Looking up the rest from reference TRBV18 and TRBJ2-5 gives the full variable domain: NAGVMQNPRHLVRRRGQEARLRCSPMKGHSHVYWYRQLPEEGLKFMVYLQKENIIDESGMPKERFSAEFPKEGPSILRIQQVVRGDSAAYFCASSPSLAGVGETQYFGPGTRLLVL.

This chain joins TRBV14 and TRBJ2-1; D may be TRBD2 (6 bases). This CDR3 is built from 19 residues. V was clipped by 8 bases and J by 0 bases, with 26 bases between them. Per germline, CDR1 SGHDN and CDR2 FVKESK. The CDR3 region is CASPKGTRATNSSYNEQFF. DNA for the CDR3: TGTGCCAGCCCAAAGGGGACTCGTGCAACTAACTCCTCCTACAATGAGCAGTTCTTC.

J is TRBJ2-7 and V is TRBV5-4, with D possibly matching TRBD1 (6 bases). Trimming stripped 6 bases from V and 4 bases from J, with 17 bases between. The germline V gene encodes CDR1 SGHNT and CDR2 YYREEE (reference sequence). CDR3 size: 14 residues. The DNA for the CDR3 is TGTGCCAGCACCGCTGACAGGCAAACATACGAGCAGTACTTC. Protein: CASTADRQTYEQYF.

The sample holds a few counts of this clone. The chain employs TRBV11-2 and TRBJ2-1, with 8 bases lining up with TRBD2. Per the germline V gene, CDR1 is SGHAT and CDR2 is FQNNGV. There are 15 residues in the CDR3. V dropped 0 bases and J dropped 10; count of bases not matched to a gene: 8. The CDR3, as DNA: TGTGCCAGCAGCTTAGAAGCTATCGGGGGGGAGGAGCAGTTCTTC. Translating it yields CASSLEAIGGEEQFF.

CDR3: CASSLSASSGDLNQPQHF. CDR3 sequence (DNA): TGTGCCAGCAGTTTATCGGCATCTTCAGGGGACCTCAATCAGCCCCAGCATTTT. The chain recombines TRBV27 with TRBJ1-5, with D perhaps TRBD1 (6 bases). V gave up 0 bases and J gave up 3 bases, with 18 bases separating them. Germline V gene lookup returns CDR1 MNHEY and CDR2 SMNVEV (reference sequence). CDR3 size: 18 residues.

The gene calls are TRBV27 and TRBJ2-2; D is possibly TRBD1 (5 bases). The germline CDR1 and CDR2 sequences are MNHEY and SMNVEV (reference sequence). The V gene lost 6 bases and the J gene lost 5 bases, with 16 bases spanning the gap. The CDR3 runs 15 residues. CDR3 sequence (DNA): TGTGCCAGCAGATCCCGTGGGGCACGGACCGGGGAGCTGTTTTTT. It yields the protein CASRSRGARTGELFF.

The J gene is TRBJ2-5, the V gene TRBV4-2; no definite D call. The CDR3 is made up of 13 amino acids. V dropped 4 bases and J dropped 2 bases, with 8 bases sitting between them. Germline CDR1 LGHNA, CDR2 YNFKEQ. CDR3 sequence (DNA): TGTGCCAGCAGCCCTCGCGGTCAAGAGACCCAGTACTTC. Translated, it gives CASSPRGQETQYF.

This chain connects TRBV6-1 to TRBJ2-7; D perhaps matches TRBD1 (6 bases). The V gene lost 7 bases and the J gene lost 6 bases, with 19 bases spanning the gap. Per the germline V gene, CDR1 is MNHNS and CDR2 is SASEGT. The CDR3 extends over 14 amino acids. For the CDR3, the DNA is TGTGCCAGCACTAAACAGGGAGTAATTGGCGAGCAGTACTTC. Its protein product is CASTKQGVIGEQYF.

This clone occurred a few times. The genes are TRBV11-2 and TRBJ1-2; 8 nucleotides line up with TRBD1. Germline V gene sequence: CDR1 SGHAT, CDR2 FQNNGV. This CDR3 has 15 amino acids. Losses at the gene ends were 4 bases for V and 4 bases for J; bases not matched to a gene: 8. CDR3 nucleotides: TGTGCCAGCAGCTCCGAGGACAGGGCGATCTATGGCTACACCTTC. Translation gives CASSSEDRAIYGYTF.

The CDR3 sequence: CASSYRDRTYEQYF. DNA of the CDR3: TGTGCCAGCAGCTATCGGGACAGGACCTACGAGCAGTACTTC. This chain connects TRBV5-6 to TRBJ2-7; 8 nucleotides line up with TRBD1. CDR3 length: 14 residues. Trimming cost V 3 bases and J 2 bases; bases outside gene matches: 4. The germline V gene has CDR1 SGHDT and CDR2 YYEEEE.

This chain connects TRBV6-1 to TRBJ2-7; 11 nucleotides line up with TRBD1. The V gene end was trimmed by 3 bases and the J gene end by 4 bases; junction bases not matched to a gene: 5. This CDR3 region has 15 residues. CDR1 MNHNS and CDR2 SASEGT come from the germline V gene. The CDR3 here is CASSDSGQGGYEQYF. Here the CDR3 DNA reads TGTGCCAGCAGTGATTCGGGACAGGGGGGTTACGAGCAGTACTTC.

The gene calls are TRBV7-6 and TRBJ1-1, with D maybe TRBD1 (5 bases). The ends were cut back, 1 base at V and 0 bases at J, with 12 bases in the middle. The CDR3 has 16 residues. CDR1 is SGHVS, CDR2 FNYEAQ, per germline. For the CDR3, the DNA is TGTGCCAGCAGCTTAGTGGGGACTTCAATGAACACTGAAGCTTTCTTT. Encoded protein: CASSLVGTSMNTEAFF. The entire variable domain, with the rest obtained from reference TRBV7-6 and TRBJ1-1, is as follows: GAGVSQSPRYKVTKRGQDVALRCDPISGHVSLYWYRQALGQGPEFLTYFNYEAQQDKSGLPNDRFSAERPEGSISTLTIQRTEQRDSAMYRCASSLVGTSMNTEAFFGQGTRLTVV.

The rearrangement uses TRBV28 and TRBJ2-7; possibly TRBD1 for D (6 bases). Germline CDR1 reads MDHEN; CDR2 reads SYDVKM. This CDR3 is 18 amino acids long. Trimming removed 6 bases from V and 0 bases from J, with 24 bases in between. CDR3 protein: CASSPYPHGTRASYEQYF. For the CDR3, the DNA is TGTGCCAGCAGCCCATACCCACACGGGACAAGGGCCTCCTACGAGCAGTACTTC.

The CDR3 here is CASSTDRGYEQYF. CDR3 nucleotides: TGTGCCAGCAGCACTGACAGGGGTTACGAGCAGTACTTC. V and J are TRBV7-3 and TRBJ2-7; 8 nucleotides agree with TRBD1. Germline-derived CDR1 and CDR2 are SGHTA and FQGTGA. Losses at the gene ends were 5 bases for V and 4 bases for J; bases not matched to a gene: 4. This CDR3 has 13 amino acids.

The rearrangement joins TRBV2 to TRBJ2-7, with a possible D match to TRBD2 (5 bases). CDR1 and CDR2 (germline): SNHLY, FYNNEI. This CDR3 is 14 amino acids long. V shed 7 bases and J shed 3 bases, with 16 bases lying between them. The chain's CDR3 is CASTYSGVFYEQYF. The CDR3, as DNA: TGTGCCAGCACCTACTCCGGGGTATTCTACGAGCAGTACTTC.

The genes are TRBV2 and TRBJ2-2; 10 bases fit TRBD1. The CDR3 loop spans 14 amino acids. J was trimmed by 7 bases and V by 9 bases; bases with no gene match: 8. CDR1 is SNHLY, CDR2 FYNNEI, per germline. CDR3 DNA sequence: TGTGCCAGTAGCGCCGACAGGGGGCTCGGGGAGCTGTTTTTT. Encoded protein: CASSADRGLGELFF.